Below are 9 T cell receptor beta chains sequenced from a single sample in a study of OX40 agonist ivuxolimab in advanced cancers. Clones were sequenced by immunoSEQ multiplex PCR, and TCRdb holds only the in-frame ones, with some missing. The sample comprises tens of thousands of clones, 85% to 95% of which are singletons, and 11% rests with the top ten. The sequences come from CD4+ or CD8+ T cells sorted from blood, collected in a trial of the OX40 agonist ivuxolimab. The receptors were sampled from an adult with an advanced solid tumor such as melanoma, head and neck, liver or kidney cancer.

This chain connects TRBV10-3 to TRBJ1-6; perhaps TRBD1 as D (5 bases). V was clipped by 5 bases and J by 8 bases, with 13 bases between them. CDR1 and CDR2 (germline): ENHRY, SYGVKD. The CDR3 is 14 amino acids. The CDR3 DNA reads TGTGCCATCAGTCGGGACGCCGAGGATTCACCCCTCCACTTT. It is translated as CAISRDAEDSPLHF.

V is TRBV9 and J is TRBJ2-5, with 10 nucleotides matching TRBD1. Looked up from germline, CDR1 is SGDLS and CDR2 is YYNGEE. The CDR3 runs to 15 residues. V was clipped by 0 bases and J by 4 bases; unmatched bases: 3. The CDR3 reads CASSVAGTGAETQYF. CDR3 coding DNA: TGTGCCAGCAGCGTAGCCGGGACAGGGGCAGAGACCCAGTACTTC.

A few counts support this clone. This rearrangement joins TRBV6-5 to TRBJ1-1; TRBD1 matches 7 bases. V was pared by 4 bases and J by 5 bases, with 4 bases of the junction left unmatched. CDR1 is MNHEY, CDR2 SVGAGI, per germline. The CDR3 runs 13 residues. The CDR3: CASSFPGGTEAFF. The DNA for the CDR3 is TGTGCCAGCAGTTTTCCAGGGGGTACTGAAGCTTTCTTT.

The chain has TRBV2 and TRBJ2-7, with 13 nucleotides matching TRBD2. CDR3 size: 17 residues. The V and J ends lost 0 bases and 5 bases, in that order; junction bases with no gene match: 7. Per the germline V gene, CDR1 is SNHLY and CDR2 is FYNNEI. The CDR3 DNA reads as TGTGCCAGCAGTGAAGCGGCCCGGACTAGCGGGAGACACGAGCAGTACTTC. As protein: CASSEAARTSGRHEQYF.

J is TRBJ2-7 and V is TRBV10-1; no firm D call. Germline V lookup: CDR1 WNHNN, CDR2 SYGVQD (reference sequence). The CDR3 contains 15 residues. V lost 3 bases and J lost 3, with 15 bases in between. Here the CDR3 reads CASSEYRAKYYEQYF. CDR3 DNA sequence: TGCGCCAGCAGTGAATACCGGGCCAAATACTACGAGCAGTACTTC.

The V call is TRBV10-2, the J call TRBJ1-2, with 8 nucleotides matching TRBD1. Trimming at V came to 0 bases and at J to 8 bases, leaving 11 bases not matched to a gene. Per the germline V gene, CDR1 is WSHSY and CDR2 is SAAADI. This CDR3 contains 16 residues. CDR3 sequence reads: CASSESRGQGARGYTF. In DNA, the CDR3 is TGCGCCAGCAGTGAGTCGAGAGGGCAGGGGGCGAGAGGCTACACCTTC.

The chain carries TRBV5-4 and TRBJ2-7; D may match TRBD1 or TRBD2 (5 bases each). The V gene lost 4 bases and the J gene lost 2 bases, with 13 bases spanning the gap. This CDR3 is built from 14 residues. The germline V gene encodes CDR1 SGHNT and CDR2 YYREEE (reference sequence). This CDR3 is CASSTRTGPYEQYF. The CDR3 DNA follows: TGTGCCAGCAGCACCCGGACGGGACCCTACGAGCAGTACTTC.

The DNA for the CDR3 is TGTGCCAGCACCCCGTACCTAGTATCTGGAAAAGAGACCCAGTACTTC. Its translation: CASTPYLVSGKETQYF. The chain recombines TRBV27 with TRBJ2-5, with no clear D. CDR3 size: 16 residues. Germline CDR1 MNHEY, CDR2 SMNVEV (reference sequence). Between the trimmed V and J ends, which lost 7 bases and 3 bases, there was a span of 21 bases.

J is TRBJ2-7 and V is TRBV7-9; no clear D gene. The CDR3 extends over 11 amino acids. V dropped 3 bases and J dropped 3 bases, with 3 bases sitting between them. Germline CDR1 SEHNR, CDR2 FQNEAQ (reference sequence). In DNA form, the CDR3 reads TGTGCCAGCAGCTTGGACTACGAGCAGTACTTC. Translation gives CASSLDYEQYF.